Detailed here is one TCR beta chain. Its antigen is currently unknown. This record comes from a study of T cell responses to AZD1222 COVID-19 vaccine. Study conclusions and caveats: Repertoire samples came only from after the peak T cell response. Mostly white British, mostly female donors; authors suggested clonal diversity may be underestimated.

Data came from immunoSEQ multiplex PCR; TCRdb stores just in-frame clones and leaves some out. The sample comprises roughly 150,000 clones, over 75% of which are singletons, and approximately 4.5% rests with the top ten. V was trimmed by 6 bases and J by 1 base, leaving 12 bases between them. CDR3 length: 14 residues. CDR1 and CDR2 (germline): SNHLY, FYNNEI. The sequence came from an adult in good health. The gene calls are TRBV2 and TRBJ1-1, with D tentatively TRBD1 (5 bases). The specimen was peripheral blood, collected on day 0 of AZD1222 vaccination. DNA of the CDR3: TGTGCCAGCAGACTTCAGACAGCGAACACTGAAGCTTTCTTT. Residues: CASRLQTANTEAFF.